Detailed here is one T cell receptor (beta chain). Seattle's enrolled individuals joined amid active infection and were then monitored longitudinally. This entry is derived from a study of blood T cell repertoires in COVID-19. This CDR3 has 13 residues. The germline V and J ends were trimmed by 4 bases and 4 bases, with 11 bases remaining between them. CDR1 MGHRA and CDR2 YSYEKL come from the germline V gene. The repertoire was sequenced with immunoSEQ multiplex PCR; TCRdb's copy has only in-frame clones and lacks some. The repertoire holds 140,000 to 150,000 clones, with roughly 85% as singletons. Sequenced material: peripheral blood. This chain uses TRBV4-1 with TRBJ2-7, with D possibly matching TRBD2 (5 bases). This receptor was obtained from a woman aged 60 to 75 with COVID-19, enrolled during active disease. CDR3 sequence reads: CASSRTVVYEQYF. The CDR3 DNA is TGCGCCAGCAGCCGGACTGTAGTGTACGAGCAGTACTTC.